Below, 28 T cell receptor beta chains from the same sample are listed, as sequenced in a study of T cells in Graves' hyperthyroidism and ophthalmopathy. Authors of the study amplified TCR beta CDR3 regions from RNA transcripts. The TCR CDR3 was amplified in a first-round RT-PCR using the HTBI primer set. In TCRdb, the multiplex PCR reads were re-called with MiXCR into one record per CDR3 protein. Of more than 50,000 distinct CDR3 sequences listed, about 49% are singletons. Sequenced material: blood. The receptors were gathered from a woman aged 25 to 39 with Graves' ophthalmopathy.

This clonotype was counted many times. This sequence joins TRBV7-9 and TRBJ2-7, with TRBD2 matching over 11 bases. After removal of 5 bases from V and 2 bases from J, the junction contained 5 bases not matched to a gene. This CDR3 spans 15 amino acids. The germline V gene encodes CDR1 SEHNR and CDR2 FQNEAQ (reference sequence). This CDR3 is CASSITSGSPYEQYF. The DNA of the CDR3 is TGTGCCAGCAGCATAACTAGCGGGAGCCCCTACGAGCAGTACTTC.

This clonotype was seen many times. V gene TRBV25-1 combines with J gene TRBJ2-1; D is possibly TRBD1 or TRBD2 (5 bases each). Trimming removed 5 bases at V and 9 bases at J, with 14 bases between. This CDR3 region has 13 residues. Germline CDR1 MGHDK, CDR2 SYGVNS. The CDR3 DNA reads as TGTGCCAGCAGTACCCCGGGACGGGGTGAGCAGTTCTTC. It yields the protein CASSTPGRGEQFF.

This clonotype was detected many times. The chain is built from TRBV28 and TRBJ1-2; D not resolved. The CDR3 sequence is 14 residues long. Germline CDR1 reads MDHEN; CDR2 reads SYDVKM. The germline V and J ends were trimmed by 3 bases and 0 bases, with 8 bases remaining between them. The CDR3 sequence is CASSFYLSNYGYTF. The CDR3 bases are TGTGCCAGCAGTTTTTACTTGTCTAACTATGGCTACACCTTC.

This clonotype has at least ten counts. The chain carries TRBV28 and TRBJ2-1; D could derive from TRBD1 or TRBD2 (7 bases each). Germline CDR1 MDHEN, CDR2 SYDVKM. The CDR3 length is 15 residues. V shed 5 bases and J shed 1 base, with 12 bases lying between them. CDR3 sequence reads: CASSPGGQSYNEQFF. The CDR3 DNA reads as TGTGCCAGCAGTCCGGGGGGACAGTCCTACAATGAGCAGTTCTTC.

The sample holds many counts of this clonotype. The chain links TRBV20-1 to TRBJ2-7; 9 bases line up with TRBD2. Trimming at V came to 4 bases and at J to 4 bases, leaving 8 bases not matched to a gene. This CDR3 has 14 residues. In germline, CDR1 is DFQATT, CDR2 SNEGSKA (reference sequence). The CDR3 nucleotides are TGCAGTGCTACCCTGGATAGCGGGAGATACGAGCAGTACTTC. It yields the protein CSATLDSGRYEQYF.

The gene calls are TRBV5-1 and TRBJ2-3; D unclear. CDR3 length: 14 amino acids. Deletions cut 0 bases from V and 6 bases from J, with 11 bases between. CDR1 and CDR2 (germline): SGHRS, YFSETQ. In DNA form, the CDR3 reads TGCGCCAGCAGCTTGGTGGTACGTCCTGATACGCAGTATTTT. It specifies CASSLVVRPDTQYF. Full variable domain (rest looked up from reference TRBV5-1 and TRBJ2-3): KAGVTQTPRYLIKTRGQQVTLSCSPISGHRSVSWYQQTPGQGLQFLFEYFSETQRNKGNFPGRFSGRQFSNSRSEMNVSTLELGDSALYLCASSLVVRPDTQYFGPGTRLTVL.

In its sample, this clonotype was seen a few times. The chain carries TRBV18 and TRBJ2-5, with a tentative D call TRBD2 (6 bases). CDR1 is KGHSH and CDR2 is LQKENI in the germline V gene. The V end was cut by 6 bases, the J end by 5 bases, with 16 bases between. The CDR3 sequence is 14 residues long. The CDR3 reads CASSEGLPDETQYF. Written as DNA, the CDR3 is TGTGCCAGCTCCGAGGGACTGCCGGACGAGACCCAGTACTTC.

The CDR3 loop is CASREGGTGGISPLHF. CDR3 sequence (DNA): TGTGCCAGTAGAGAGGGGGGGACAGGGGGCATCTCACCCCTCCACTTT. The V call is TRBV19, the J call TRBJ1-6; 12 bases agree with TRBD1. V lost 6 bases and J lost 10; bases outside the gene matches: 10. The CDR3 totals 16 residues. CDR1 is LNHDA and CDR2 is SQIVND in the germline V gene (reference sequence). Complete variable domain (other parts from reference TRBV19 and TRBJ1-6): DGGITQSPKYLFRKEGQNVTLSCEQNLNHDAMYWYRQDPGQGLRLIYYSQIVNDFQKGDIAEGYSVSREKKESFPLTVTSAQKNPTAFYLCASREGGTGGISPLHFGNGTRLTVT.

By its share, this clonotype is medium-sized (0.01 to 0.1%). The J gene is TRBJ1-5, the V gene TRBV10-2; D is perhaps TRBD1 (5 bases). Trimming pared 0 bases from V and 3 bases from J, leaving 12 bases between. The CDR3 is 16 residues long. The germline CDR1 and CDR2 sequences are WSHSY and SAAADI. The CDR3 loop reads CASSESEGRVNQPQHF. In DNA, the CDR3 is TGCGCCAGCAGTGAGTCGGAGGGGCGGGTCAATCAGCCCCAGCATTTT.

This clonotype is a singleton in its sample. The chain joins TRBV20-1 to TRBJ2-7; 7 bases line up with TRBD1. The ends lost 4 bases at V and 0 bases at J; junction bases unmatched: 6. The CDR3 sequence is 14 residues long. Germline CDR1 DFQATT, CDR2 SNEGSKA (reference sequence). The CDR3 nucleotides read TGCAGTGCTAAGACGACAGGGTGCTCCTACGAGCAGTACTTC. Translation: CSAKTTGCSYEQYF.

This clonotype has ten or more counts. The rearrangement uses TRBV19 and TRBJ2-3, with D perhaps TRBD1 (5 bases). This CDR3 has 18 residues. V lost 3 bases, J lost 6 bases, and 25 bases lay in between. Germline values: CDR1 LNHDA, CDR2 SQIVND (reference sequence). CDR3 nucleotide sequence: TGTGCCAGTAGTATCGAACAGCGACAGACTTTACATCTGGATACGCAGTATTTT. As protein: CASSIEQRQTLHLDTQYF.

This clonotype is labeled as medium-sized. The chain combines TRBV10-1 with TRBJ2-5; 7 positions agree with TRBD2. The CDR3 contains 14 residues. Germline V gene sequence: CDR1 WNHNN, CDR2 SYGVQD (reference sequence). The V and J ends lost 2 bases and 4 bases, in that order; junction bases with no gene match: 4. CDR3 loop: CASSEGTIRETQYF. In DNA, the CDR3 is TGCGCCAGCAGTGAGGGGACTATAAGAGAGACCCAGTACTTC.

The sample holds many counts of this clonotype. The chain carries TRBV20-1 and TRBJ2-3; D may be TRBD2 (6 bases). Trimming took off 3 bases at V and 5 bases at J, with 18 bases between the two ends. From germline, CDR1 is DFQATT and CDR2 SNEGSKA (reference sequence). The CDR3 runs 15 residues. In DNA form, the CDR3 reads TGCAGTGCTAGCTACATGCTAGCGACGGGAGATACGCAGTATTTT. It translates to CSASYMLATGDTQYF.

Ten or more counts support this clonotype. The chain couples TRBV6-1 to TRBJ2-7; D is unresolved. V lost 5 bases to trimming and J lost 4 bases, with 9 bases between them. CDR1 and CDR2 (germline): MNHNS, SASEGT. The CDR3 is 12 amino acids. This CDR3 is CASSQWGYEQYF. CDR3 coding DNA: TGTGCCAGCAGTCAATGGGGTTACGAGCAGTACTTC.

The table lists this clonotype with many counts. The chain uses TRBV12-3 or TRBV12-4 and TRBJ2-5, with 10 bases aligning to TRBD1. There are 14 residues in the CDR3. J lost 5 bases, V lost 5 bases, and 5 bases had no gene match. CDR3 in DNA: TGTGCCAGCAGTACCCGGACAGGGGGGGAGACCCAGTACTTC. Translating it yields CASSTRTGGETQYF.

In this sample, this clonotype turned up many times. The chain has TRBV6-6 and TRBJ1-3; TRBD1 aligns across 7 bases. J gave up 4 bases and V 8 bases, and 11 bases lay outside the gene matches. Germline CDR1 is MNHNY and CDR2 is SVGAGI (reference sequence). The CDR3 runs to 15 residues. The CDR3 here is CASSPPGTAGNTIYF. CDR3 in DNA: TGTGCCAGCTCCCCCCCCGGGACAGCCGGAAACACCATATATTTT.

This clonotype was counted only a few times. The chain recombines TRBV2 with TRBJ1-6; 7 nucleotides agree with TRBD1. The CDR3 has 12 residues. Germline CDR1 is SNHLY and CDR2 is FYNNEI. V shed 7 bases and J 12 bases; nucleotides not matched to a gene: 6. The CDR3 sequence: CASTETGRPLHF. DNA of the CDR3: TGTGCCAGCACCGAGACAGGGAGACCCCTCCACTTT.

At least ten counts were recorded for this clonotype. This rearrangement joins TRBV6-1 to TRBJ1-2; maybe TRBD1 (5 bases). CDR1 is MNHNS, CDR2 SASEGT, per germline. This CDR3 contains 15 residues. Trimming removed 1 base at V and 7 bases at J, with 16 bases between. The CDR3 is CASSEGLGTRGGYTF. DNA of the CDR3: TGTGCCAGCAGTGAAGGCTTGGGAACGAGGGGTGGCTACACCTTC.

Many counts were recorded for this clonotype. The chain's CDR3 is CSARDRGRVYTGELFF. Written as DNA, the CDR3 is TGCAGTGCAAGGGACAGGGGAAGAGTGTACACCGGGGAGCTGTTTTTT. The V and J genes are TRBV20-1 and TRBJ2-2; 10 bases are shared with TRBD1. The CDR3 is made up of 16 amino acids. The germline gives CDR1 DFQATT, CDR2 SNEGSKA (reference sequence). Trimming removed 6 bases from V and 3 bases from J; junction bases left unmatched: 10.

The J gene is TRBJ2-3, the V gene TRBV14, with a tentative D call TRBD1 (7 bases). Trimming stripped 4 bases from V and 2 bases from J, with 16 bases between. CDR3 length equals 16 residues. Germline CDR1 and CDR2: SGHDN and FVKESK. The DNA for the CDR3 is TGTGCCAGCAGCCCTTTGGCAGGGGGGAACACAGATACGCAGTATTTT. It translates to CASSPLAGGNTDTQYF.

V is TRBV19 and J is TRBJ1-4; 10 bases align to TRBD1. Germline assignment: CDR1 LNHDA and CDR2 SQIVND (reference sequence). The CDR3 is made up of 17 amino acids. J was trimmed by 5 bases and V by 3 bases; bases with no gene match: 9. The CDR3 coding sequence is TGTGCCAGTAGTATCGCCGGGACAGGGGTAGGGAATGAAAAACTGTTTTTT. It translates to CASSIAGTGVGNEKLFF.

This clonotype was found many times. The chain has TRBV28 and TRBJ2-1; D unresolved. The V gene's germline CDR1 is MDHEN and CDR2 SYDVKM. Trimming removed 5 bases at V and 5 bases at J, with 10 bases between. The CDR3 has 13 residues. DNA for the CDR3: TGTGCCAGCAGTAAATATATGAACAATGAGCAGTTCTTC. Amino acid sequence: CASSKYMNNEQFF.

This clonotype was observed once. No conserved phenylalanine or tryptophan is present at the end of the CDR3, so a read error is the likely explanation. The rearrangement joins TRBV9 to TRBJ2-1; TRBD2 aligns across 12 bases. The V segment lost 7 bases and the J segment 5 bases; nucleotides outside the gene matches: 7. The length of the CDR3 is 15 residues. Germline CDR1 SGDLS, CDR2 YYNGEE. The CDR3 here is CASCPTSGSHNEQFL. As DNA, the CDR3 is TGTGCCAGCTGCCCGACTAGCGGGAGTCACAATGAGCAGTTCCTC.

This clonotype was detected many times. This sequence may be a read error, since a much larger clone differs from it by one base. J is TRBJ1-6 and V is TRBV7-2; 7 bases agree with TRBD1. The CDR3 loop spans 15 amino acids. The trim removed 4 bases at V and 8 bases at J, leaving 8 bases unmatched. Germline-derived CDR1 and CDR2 are SGHTA and FQGNSA. The CDR3 coding sequence is TGTGCCAGCAGCTCACGAACAACAGGGGATTCACCCCTCCACTTT. As protein: CASSSRTTGDSPLHF.

Comment on this clonotype: Since the CDR3 does not end with the conserved phenylalanine or tryptophan, this likely comes from a read error. The chain couples TRBV7-3 to TRBJ2-3; D ambiguous. CDR1 and CDR2 from the germline V gene are SGHTA and FQGTGA. The CDR3 is 15 residues long. The CDR3 loop is CTSSLGLGSTVTQYL. CDR3 nucleotide sequence: TGTACCAGCAGCTTAGGCTTGGGAAGCACAGTTACGCAGTATCTT.

In this sample, this clonotype turned up many times. This clone may be a read error of a much larger clone one base away. The V gene is TRBV11-3, the J gene TRBJ1-3; maybe TRBD1 (5 bases). This CDR3 has 15 amino acids. Germline V gene lookup returns CDR1 SGHNT and CDR2 YENEEA. The CDR3 spells CASSHGDSSGNAIYF. DNA for the CDR3: TGTGCCAGCAGCCACGGGGACTCCTCTGGAAACGCCATATATTTT.

The sample holds many counts of this clonotype. The gene calls are TRBV9 and TRBJ2-5; 8 positions match TRBD1. In germline, CDR1 is SGDLS, CDR2 YYNGEE. CDR3 size: 14 residues. V lost 7 bases, J lost 4 bases, and 9 bases stayed unmatched. The CDR3 nucleotides read TGTGCCAGCGGCGGGACAGGTTCGGGAGAGACCCAGTACTTC. Translation gives CASGGTGSGETQYF.

As concerns this clonotype: An end of the junction does not agree with germline; a read error may underlie this. J is TRBJ2-1 and V is TRBV7-9, with 7 bases matching TRBD1. The CDR3 has 15 residues. Germline V gene sequence: CDR1 SEHNR, CDR2 FQNEAQ (reference sequence). CDR3 nucleotide sequence: TGTGCCGGCAGCCCCCGGACAGGCGGGCGCAATGAGCAGTTCTTC. Protein: CAGSPRTGGRNEQFF.